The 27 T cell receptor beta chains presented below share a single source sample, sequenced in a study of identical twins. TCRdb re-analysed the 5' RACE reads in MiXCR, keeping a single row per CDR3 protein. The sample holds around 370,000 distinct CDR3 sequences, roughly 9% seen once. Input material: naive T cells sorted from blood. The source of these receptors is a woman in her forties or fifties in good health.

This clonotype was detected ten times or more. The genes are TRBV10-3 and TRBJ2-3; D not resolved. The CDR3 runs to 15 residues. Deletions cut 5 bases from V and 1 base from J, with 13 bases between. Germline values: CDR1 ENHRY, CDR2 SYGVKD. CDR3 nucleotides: TGTGCCATCAGTATCGGCCAGCAACGCACAGATACGCAGTATTTT. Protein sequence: CAISIGQQRTDTQYF.

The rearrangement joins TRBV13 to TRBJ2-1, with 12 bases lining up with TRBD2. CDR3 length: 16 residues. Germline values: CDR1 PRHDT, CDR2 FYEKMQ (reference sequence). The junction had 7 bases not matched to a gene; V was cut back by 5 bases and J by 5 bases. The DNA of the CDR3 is TGTGCCAGCAGCCCTGCGACTAGCGGGAGAAACAATGAGCAGTTCTTC. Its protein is CASSPATSGRNNEQFF.

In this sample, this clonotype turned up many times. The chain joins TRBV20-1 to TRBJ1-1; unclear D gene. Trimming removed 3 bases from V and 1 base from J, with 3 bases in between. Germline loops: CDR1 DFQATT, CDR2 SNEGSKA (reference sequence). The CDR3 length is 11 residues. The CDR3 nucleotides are TGCAGTGCTAGGAGGAACACTGAAGCTTTCTTT. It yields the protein CSARRNTEAFF.

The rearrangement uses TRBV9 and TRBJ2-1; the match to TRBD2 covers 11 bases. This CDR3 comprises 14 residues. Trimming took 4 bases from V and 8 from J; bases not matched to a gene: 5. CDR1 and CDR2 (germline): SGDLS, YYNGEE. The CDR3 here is CASSTTSGSDEQFF. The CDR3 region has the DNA TGTGCCAGCAGCACCACTAGCGGGAGTGATGAGCAGTTCTTC.

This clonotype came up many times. In DNA, the CDR3 is TGCAGCGTTGCAGCGGGATCTTTCACAGATACGCAGTATTTT. Translating gives CSVAAGSFTDTQYF. The chain employs TRBV29-1 and TRBJ2-3; 7 bases line up with TRBD2. V gave up 4 bases and J gave up 2 bases; unmatched junction bases: 6. Looked up from germline, CDR1 is SQVTM and CDR2 is ANQGSEA. The CDR3 loop spans 14 amino acids.

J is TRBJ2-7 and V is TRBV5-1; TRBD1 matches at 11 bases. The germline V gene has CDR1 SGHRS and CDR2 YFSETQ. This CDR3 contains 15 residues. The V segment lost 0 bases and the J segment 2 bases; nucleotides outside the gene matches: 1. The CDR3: CASSLGGQGAYEQYV. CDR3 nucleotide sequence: TGCGCCAGCAGCTTGGGGGGACAGGGGGCCTACGAGCAGTACGTC.

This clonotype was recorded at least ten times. The CDR3 reads CASSHTVETPYEQYF. The CDR3 DNA is TGTGCCAGCAGCCACACAGTAGAGACTCCCTACGAGCAGTACTTC. This chain joins TRBV12-3 or TRBV12-4 and TRBJ2-7; D is uncertain. The CDR3 runs to 15 residues. The V end lost 6 bases, the J end lost 2 bases, and 17 bases lay between the germline ends.

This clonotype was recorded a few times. The CDR3 spells CASSLGPVLTDTQYF. The CDR3 DNA follows: TGTGCCAGCAGCTTAGGCCCCGTACTCACAGATACGCAGTATTTT. V gene TRBV11-1 combines with J gene TRBJ2-3; D is undetermined. The germline V gene encodes CDR1 SGHAT and CDR2 FQDESV (reference sequence). The CDR3 covers 15 residues. Trimming took 1 base from V and 2 from J, leaving 10 bases between them.

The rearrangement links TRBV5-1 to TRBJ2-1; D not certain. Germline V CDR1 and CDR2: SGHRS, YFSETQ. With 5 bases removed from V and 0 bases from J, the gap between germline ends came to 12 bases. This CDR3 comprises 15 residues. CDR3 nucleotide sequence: TGCGCCAGCAGAGCCCCCGGCCTCTCCTACAATGAGCAGTTCTTC. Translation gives CASRAPGLSYNEQFF.

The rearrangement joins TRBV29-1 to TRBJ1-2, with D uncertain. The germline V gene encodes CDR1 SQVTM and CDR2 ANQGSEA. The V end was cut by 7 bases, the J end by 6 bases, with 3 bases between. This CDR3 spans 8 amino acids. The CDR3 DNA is TGCAGCGCCGATGGCTACACCTTC. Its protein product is CSADGYTF.

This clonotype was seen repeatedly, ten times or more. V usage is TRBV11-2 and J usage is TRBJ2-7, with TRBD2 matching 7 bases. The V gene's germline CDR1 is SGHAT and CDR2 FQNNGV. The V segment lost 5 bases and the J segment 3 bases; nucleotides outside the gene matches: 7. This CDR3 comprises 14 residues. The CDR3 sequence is CASSEVAGNYEQYF. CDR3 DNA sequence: TGTGCCAGCAGCGAAGTAGCGGGTAACTACGAGCAGTACTTC. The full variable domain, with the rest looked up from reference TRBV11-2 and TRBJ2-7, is EAGVAQSPRYKIIEKRQSVAFWCNPISGHATLYWYQQILGQGPKLLIQFQNNGVVDDSQLPKDRFSAERLKGVDSTLKIQPAKLEDSAVYLCASSEVAGNYEQYFGPGTRLTVT.

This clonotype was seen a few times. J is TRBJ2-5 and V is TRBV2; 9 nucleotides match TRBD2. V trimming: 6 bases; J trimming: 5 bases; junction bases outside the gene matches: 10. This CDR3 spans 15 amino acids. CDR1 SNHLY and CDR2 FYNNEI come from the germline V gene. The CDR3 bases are TGTGCCAGCAGGTATCAAGCGGGAGGACGGGAGACCCAGTACTTC. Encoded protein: CASRYQAGGRETQYF.

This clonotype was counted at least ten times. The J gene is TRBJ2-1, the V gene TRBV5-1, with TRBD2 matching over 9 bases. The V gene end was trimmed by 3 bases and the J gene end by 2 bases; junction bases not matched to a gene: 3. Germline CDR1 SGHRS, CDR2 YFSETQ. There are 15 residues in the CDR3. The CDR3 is CASSSGTSTYNEQFF. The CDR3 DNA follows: TGCGCCAGCAGCTCCGGGACTAGCACCTACAATGAGCAGTTCTTC.

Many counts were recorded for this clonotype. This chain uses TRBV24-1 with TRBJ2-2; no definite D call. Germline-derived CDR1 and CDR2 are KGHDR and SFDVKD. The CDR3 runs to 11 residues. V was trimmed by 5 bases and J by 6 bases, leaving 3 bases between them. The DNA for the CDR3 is TGTGCCACCAGTGCCGCCGGGGAGCTGTTTTTT. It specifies CATSAAGELFF.

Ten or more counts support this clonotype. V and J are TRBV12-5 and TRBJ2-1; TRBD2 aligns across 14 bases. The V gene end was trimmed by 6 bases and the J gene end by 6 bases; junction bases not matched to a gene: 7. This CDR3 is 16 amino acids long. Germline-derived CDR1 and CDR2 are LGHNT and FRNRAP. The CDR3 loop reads CASGTPGLAGVNEQFF. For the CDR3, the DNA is TGTGCTAGTGGAACACCGGGACTAGCGGGAGTCAATGAGCAGTTCTTC.

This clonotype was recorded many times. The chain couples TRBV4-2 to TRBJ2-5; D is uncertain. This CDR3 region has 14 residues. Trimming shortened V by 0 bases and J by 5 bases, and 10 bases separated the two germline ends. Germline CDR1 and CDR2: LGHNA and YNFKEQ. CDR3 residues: CASSQDYVVETQYF. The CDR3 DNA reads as TGTGCCAGCAGCCAAGACTATGTGGTGGAGACCCAGTACTTC.

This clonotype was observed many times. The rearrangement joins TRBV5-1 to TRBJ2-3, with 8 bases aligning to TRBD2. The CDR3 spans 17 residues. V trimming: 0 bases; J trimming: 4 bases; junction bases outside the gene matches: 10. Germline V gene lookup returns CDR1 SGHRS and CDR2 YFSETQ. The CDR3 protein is CASSLDPPRGRPDTQYF. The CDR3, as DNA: TGCGCCAGCAGCTTGGACCCTCCCCGCGGGAGGCCAGATACGCAGTATTTT. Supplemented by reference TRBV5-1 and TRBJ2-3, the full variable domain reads KAGVTQTPRYLIKTRGQQVTLSCSPISGHRSVSWYQQTPGQGLQFLFEYFSETQRNKGNFPGRFSGRQFSNSRSEMNVSTLELGDSALYLCASSLDPPRGRPDTQYFGPGTRLTVL.

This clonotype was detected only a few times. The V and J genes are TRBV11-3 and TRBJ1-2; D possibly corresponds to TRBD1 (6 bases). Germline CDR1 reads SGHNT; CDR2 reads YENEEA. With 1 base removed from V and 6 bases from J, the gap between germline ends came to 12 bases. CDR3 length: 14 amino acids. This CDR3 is CASSLATGIDGYTF. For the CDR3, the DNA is TGTGCCAGCAGCTTAGCTACAGGGATCGATGGCTACACCTTC.

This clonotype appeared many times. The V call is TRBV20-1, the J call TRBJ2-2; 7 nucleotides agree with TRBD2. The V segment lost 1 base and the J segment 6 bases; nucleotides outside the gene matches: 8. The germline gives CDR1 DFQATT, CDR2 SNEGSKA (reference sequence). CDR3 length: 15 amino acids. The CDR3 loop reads CSARVSGRASGELFF. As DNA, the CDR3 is TGCAGTGCTAGAGTCAGTGGGAGGGCCTCCGGGGAGCTGTTTTTT.

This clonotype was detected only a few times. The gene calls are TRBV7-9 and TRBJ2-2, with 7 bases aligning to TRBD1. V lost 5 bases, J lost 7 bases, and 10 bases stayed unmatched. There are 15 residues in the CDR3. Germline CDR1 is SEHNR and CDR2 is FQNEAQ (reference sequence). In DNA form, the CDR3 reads TGTGCCAGCAGCCCGACAGGGAAGTCCGACGGGGAGCTGTTTTTT. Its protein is CASSPTGKSDGELFF.

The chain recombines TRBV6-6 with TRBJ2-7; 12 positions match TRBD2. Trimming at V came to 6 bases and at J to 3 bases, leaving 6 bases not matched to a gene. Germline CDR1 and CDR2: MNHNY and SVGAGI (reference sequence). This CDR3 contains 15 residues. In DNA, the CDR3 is TGTGCCAGCAGAAGACTAGCGGGAGAACACTACGAGCAGTACTTC. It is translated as CASRRLAGEHYEQYF.

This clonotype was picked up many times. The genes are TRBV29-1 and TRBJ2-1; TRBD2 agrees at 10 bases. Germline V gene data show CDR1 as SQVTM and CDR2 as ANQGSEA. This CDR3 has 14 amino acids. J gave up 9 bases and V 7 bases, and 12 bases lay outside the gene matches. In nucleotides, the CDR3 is TGCAGCGAGCTTAGCGGGAGGAGCGGCGGTGAGCAGTTCTTC. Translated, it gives CSELSGRSGGEQFF.

Here the CDR3 DNA reads TGTGCCAGCAGCCCGTTTTTTGGGACAGGGAGCAATCAGCCCCAGCATTTT. Protein product: CASSPFFGTGSNQPQHF. The chain joins TRBV7-8 to TRBJ1-5; 9 nucleotides agree with TRBD1. The CDR3 runs to 17 residues. Germline values: CDR1 SGHVS, CDR2 FQNEAQ. J lost 1 base, V lost 5 bases, and 9 bases had no gene match.

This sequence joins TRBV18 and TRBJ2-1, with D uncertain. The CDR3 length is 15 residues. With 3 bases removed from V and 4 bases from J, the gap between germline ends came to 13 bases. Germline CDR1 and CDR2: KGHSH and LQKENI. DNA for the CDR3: TGTGCCAGCTCACCCACAGACACTGAGTACAATGAGCAGTTCTTC. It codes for CASSPTDTEYNEQFF.

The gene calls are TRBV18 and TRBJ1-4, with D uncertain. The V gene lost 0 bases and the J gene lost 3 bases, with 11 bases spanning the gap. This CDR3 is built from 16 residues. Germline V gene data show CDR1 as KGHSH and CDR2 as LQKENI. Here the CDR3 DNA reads TGTGCCAGCTCACCACCGATGGACCGATCTAATGAAAAACTGTTTTTT. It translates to CASSPPMDRSNEKLFF.

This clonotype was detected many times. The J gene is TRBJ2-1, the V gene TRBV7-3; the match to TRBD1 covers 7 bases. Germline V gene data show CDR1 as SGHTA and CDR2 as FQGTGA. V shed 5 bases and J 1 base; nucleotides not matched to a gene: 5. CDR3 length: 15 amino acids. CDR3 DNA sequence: TGTGCCAGCAGCCCAGGACAGGTTTCCTACAATGAGCAGTTCTTC. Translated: CASSPGQVSYNEQFF.

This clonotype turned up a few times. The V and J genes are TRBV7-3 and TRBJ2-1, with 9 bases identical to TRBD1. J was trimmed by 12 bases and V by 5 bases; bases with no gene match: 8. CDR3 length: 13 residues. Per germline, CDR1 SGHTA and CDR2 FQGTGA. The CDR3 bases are TGTGCCAGCAGCCTACCGGGACAGGGTAGGCAGTTCTTC. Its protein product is CASSLPGQGRQFF.